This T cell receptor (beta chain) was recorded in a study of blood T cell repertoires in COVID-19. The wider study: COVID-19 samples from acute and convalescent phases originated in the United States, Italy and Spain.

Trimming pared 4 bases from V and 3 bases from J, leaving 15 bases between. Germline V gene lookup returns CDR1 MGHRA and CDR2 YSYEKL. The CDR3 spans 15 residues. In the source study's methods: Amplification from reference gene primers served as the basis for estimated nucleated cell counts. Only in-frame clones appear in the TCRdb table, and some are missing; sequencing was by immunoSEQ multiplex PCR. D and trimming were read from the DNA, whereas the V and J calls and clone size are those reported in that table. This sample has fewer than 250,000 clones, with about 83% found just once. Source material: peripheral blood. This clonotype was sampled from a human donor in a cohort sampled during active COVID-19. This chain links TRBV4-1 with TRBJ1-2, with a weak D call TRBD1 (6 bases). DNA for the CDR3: TGCGCCAGCAGCCCTAGTCGGGGGGGCGACTATGGCTACACCTTC. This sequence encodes CASSPSRGGDYGYTF.